This T cell receptor beta chain was documented in a study of CD8 T cells in Susac syndrome. Study context: Patients with Susac syndrome had blood drawn and were at that point therapy-naive, on corticosteroids, or on intravenous immunoglobulin alone. Overall study findings and caveats: Among active patients and in TEMRA cells, CD8+ clonal expansion in Susac reached its peak.

In the case of this clonotype: The target antigen is unknown.

Trimming removed 4 bases at V and 2 bases at J, with 6 bases between. CDR1 and CDR2 from the germline V gene are MGHDK and SYGVNS. The CDR3 runs to 13 residues. Sequencing of TCR beta was carried out in blood CD8+ and CD4+ T cells. When the RNA was reverse transcribed, random hexamers were used with an input of roughly 0.45 to 1 ug. The method of amplification for TCR beta CDR3 was immunoSEQ multiplex PCR, covering 54 Vbeta and 13 Jbeta. Each CDR3 protein is one row after TCRdb ran MiXCR on the immunoSEQ multiplex PCR reads. The table records 130,000 or so distinct CDR3 sequences, just under 95% of them present only once.

Sequenced sample: CD8+ T cells from PBMCs. V gene TRBV25-1 combines with J gene TRBJ1-5, with D perhaps matching TRBD1 (5 bases). This clonotype originated in a human donor with Susac syndrome. This CDR3 is CASSGGGNQPQHF. The CDR3 coding sequence is TGTGCCAGCAGTGGGGGGGGCAATCAGCCCCAGCATTTT.